This TCR beta chain originates from a study of T-cell reconstitution after alpha-beta-depleted transplantation in children. This clonotype showed up just a few times. CDR3 length: 14 amino acids. J gave up 9 bases and V 4 bases, and 8 bases lay outside the gene matches. Looked up from germline, CDR1 is MNHEY and CDR2 is SVGAGI. It was with unique molecular identifiers that the TCRbeta library was prepared. TCRdb passed the PCR reads through MiXCR, listing each CDR3 protein once. The sample carries 250,000 to 300,000 distinct CDR3 sequences, more than 9% recorded once. The sample was PBMCs from the stem cell graft donor, taken from the stem cell graft. The V and J genes are TRBV6-5 and TRBJ1-5, with TRBD1 matching over 8 bases. The sequence came from a human donor who donated a stem cell graft to a child with SCID. Written as DNA, the CDR3 is TGTGCCAGCAGTTCAGGGGGCCCAATCGGGCCCCAGCATTTT. It yields the protein CASSSGGPIGPQHF.